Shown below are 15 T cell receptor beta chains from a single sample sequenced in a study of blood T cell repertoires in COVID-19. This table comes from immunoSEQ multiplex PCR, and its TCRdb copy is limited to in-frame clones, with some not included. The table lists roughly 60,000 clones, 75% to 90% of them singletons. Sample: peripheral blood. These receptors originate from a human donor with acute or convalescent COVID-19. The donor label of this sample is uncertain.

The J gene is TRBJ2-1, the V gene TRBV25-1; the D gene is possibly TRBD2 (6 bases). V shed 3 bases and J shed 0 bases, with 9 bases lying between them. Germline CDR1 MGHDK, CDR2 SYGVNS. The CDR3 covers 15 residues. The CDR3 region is CASSEAGPSYNEQFF. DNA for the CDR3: TGTGCCAGCAGTGAGGCGGGGCCCTCCTACAATGAGCAGTTCTTC.

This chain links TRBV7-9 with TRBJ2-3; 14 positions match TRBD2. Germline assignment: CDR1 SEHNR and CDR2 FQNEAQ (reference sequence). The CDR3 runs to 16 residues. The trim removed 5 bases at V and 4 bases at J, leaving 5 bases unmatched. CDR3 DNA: TGTGCCAGCAGCCCCCGGGGACTAGCGGGAGCAGATACGCAGTATTTT. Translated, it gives CASSPRGLAGADTQYF.

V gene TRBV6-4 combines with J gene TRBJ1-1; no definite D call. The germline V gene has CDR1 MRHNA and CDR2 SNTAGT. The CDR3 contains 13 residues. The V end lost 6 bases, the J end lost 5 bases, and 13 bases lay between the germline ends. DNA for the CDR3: TGTGCCAGCAGACCCCAGGCGGGGACTGAAGCTTTCTTT. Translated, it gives CASRPQAGTEAFF.

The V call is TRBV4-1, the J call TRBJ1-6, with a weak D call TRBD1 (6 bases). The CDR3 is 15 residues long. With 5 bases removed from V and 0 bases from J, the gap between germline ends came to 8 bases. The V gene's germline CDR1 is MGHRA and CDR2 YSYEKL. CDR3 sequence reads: CASSTGSSYNSPLHF. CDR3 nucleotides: TGCGCCAGCAGCACAGGGAGCTCCTATAATTCACCCCTCCACTTT.

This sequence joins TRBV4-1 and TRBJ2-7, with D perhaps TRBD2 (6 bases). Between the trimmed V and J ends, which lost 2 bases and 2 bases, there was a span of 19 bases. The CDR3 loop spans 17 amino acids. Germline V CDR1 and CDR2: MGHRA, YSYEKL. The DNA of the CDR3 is TGCGCCAGCAGCCAATTCCCATCGGGAGAAGGCGCCTACGAGCAGTACTTC. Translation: CASSQFPSGEGAYEQYF.

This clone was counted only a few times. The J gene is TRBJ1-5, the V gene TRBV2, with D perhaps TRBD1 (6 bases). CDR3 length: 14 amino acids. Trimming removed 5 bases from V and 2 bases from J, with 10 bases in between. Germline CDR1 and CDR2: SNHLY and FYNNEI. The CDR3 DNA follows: TGTGCCAGCAGTAACAGGGTAGGCAATCAGCCCCAGCATTTT. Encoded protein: CASSNRVGNQPQHF.

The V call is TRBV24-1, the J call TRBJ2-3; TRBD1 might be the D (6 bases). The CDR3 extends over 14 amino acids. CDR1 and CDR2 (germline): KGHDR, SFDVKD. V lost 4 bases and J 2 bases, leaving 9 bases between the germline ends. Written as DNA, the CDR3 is TGTGCCACCAGTGACAGGGGAACCACAGATACGCAGTATTTT. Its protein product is CATSDRGTTDTQYF.

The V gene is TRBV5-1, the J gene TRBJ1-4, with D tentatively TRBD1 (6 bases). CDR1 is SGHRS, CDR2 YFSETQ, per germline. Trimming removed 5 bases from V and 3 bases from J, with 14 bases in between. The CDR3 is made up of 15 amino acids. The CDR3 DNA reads TGCGCCAGCAGGGACCCAGGGGCCTCTAATGAAAAACTGTTTTTT. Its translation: CASRDPGASNEKLFF.

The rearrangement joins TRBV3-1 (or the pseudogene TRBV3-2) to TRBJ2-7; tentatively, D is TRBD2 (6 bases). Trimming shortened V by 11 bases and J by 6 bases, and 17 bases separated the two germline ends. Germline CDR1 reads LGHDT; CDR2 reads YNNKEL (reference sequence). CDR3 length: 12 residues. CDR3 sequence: CASHGQGGEQYV. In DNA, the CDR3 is TGTGCCTCCCACGGGCAGGGAGGCGAGCAGTACGTC.

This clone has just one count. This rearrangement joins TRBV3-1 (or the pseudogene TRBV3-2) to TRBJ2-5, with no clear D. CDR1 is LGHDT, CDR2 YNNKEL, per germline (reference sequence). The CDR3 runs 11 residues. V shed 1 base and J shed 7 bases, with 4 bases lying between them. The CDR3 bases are TGTGCCAGCAGCCAAGCCGGGACCCAGTACTTC. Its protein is CASSQAGTQYF.

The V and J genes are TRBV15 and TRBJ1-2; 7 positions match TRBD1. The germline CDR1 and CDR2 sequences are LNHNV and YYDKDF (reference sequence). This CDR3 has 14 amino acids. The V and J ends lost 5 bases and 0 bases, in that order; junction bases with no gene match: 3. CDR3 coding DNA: TGTGCCACCAGCGCAGGGGGATCTAACTATGGCTACACCTTC. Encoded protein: CATSAGGSNYGYTF.

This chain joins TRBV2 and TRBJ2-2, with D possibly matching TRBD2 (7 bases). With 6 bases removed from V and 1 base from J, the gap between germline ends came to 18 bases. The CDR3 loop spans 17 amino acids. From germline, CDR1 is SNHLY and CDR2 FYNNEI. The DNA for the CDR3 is TGTGCCAGCAGGGTAGGGAGGGCCAGGGGGAACACCGGGGAGCTGTTTTTT. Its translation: CASRVGRARGNTGELFF.

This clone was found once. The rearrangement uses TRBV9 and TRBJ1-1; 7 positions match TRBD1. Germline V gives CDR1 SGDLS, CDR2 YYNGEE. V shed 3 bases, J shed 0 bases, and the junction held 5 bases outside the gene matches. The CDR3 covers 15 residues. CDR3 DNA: TGTGCCAGCAGCGCAAGGACAGGATTGAACACTGAAGCTTTCTTT. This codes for CASSARTGLNTEAFF.

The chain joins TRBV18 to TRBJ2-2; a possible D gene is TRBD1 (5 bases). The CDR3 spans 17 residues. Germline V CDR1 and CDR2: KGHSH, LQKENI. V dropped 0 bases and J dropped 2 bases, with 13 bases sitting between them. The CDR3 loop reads CASSPPSGPTNTGELFF. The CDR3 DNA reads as TGTGCCAGCTCACCACCGTCAGGGCCAACTAACACCGGGGAGCTGTTTTTT.

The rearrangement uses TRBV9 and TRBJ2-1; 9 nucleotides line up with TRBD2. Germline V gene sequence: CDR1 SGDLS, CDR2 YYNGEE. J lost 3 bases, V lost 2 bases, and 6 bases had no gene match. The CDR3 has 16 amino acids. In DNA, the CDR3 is TGTGCCAGCAGCGTCCAAGCGGGAGGTGGCTACAATGAGCAGTTCTTC. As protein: CASSVQAGGGYNEQFF. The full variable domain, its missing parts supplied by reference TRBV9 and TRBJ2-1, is DSGVTQTPKHLITATGQRVTLRCSPRSGDLSVYWYQQSLDQGLQFLIQYYNGEERAKGNILERFSAQQFPDLHSELNLSSLELGDSALYFCASSVQAGGGYNEQFFGPGTRLTVL.